Sequencing of this T cell receptor (beta chain) was carried out in a study of T cells in Graves' hyperthyroidism and ophthalmopathy. There are many counts of this clonotype. No antigen is known for it. Whole-study results and caveats: Most clonotypes expanded in thyroid above 0.001 were likewise present in blood.

It was RNA transcripts that yielded the amplified TCR beta CDR3 regions. Using the HTBI primer set, a first-round RT-PCR was run on the TCR CDR3. TCRdb redid the calling of the multiplex PCR reads with MiXCR, one entry per CDR3 protein. The sample lists nearly 600,000 distinct CDR3 sequences; 14% were seen once. This CDR3 comprises 17 residues. V shed 4 bases and J shed 3 bases, with 16 bases lying between them. Germline V gives CDR1 MDHEN, CDR2 SYDVKM. Clinicians diagnosed patients from clinical symptoms, serum thyroxine and TRAb, thyroid ultrasound and orbital computed tomography. This clonotype originated in a woman aged 18-30 years with Graves' ophthalmopathy. The chain carries TRBV28 and TRBJ1-6; D might be TRBD1 (5 bases). Specimen: blood. The CDR3 sequence is CASSSGPSPFYNSPLHF. CDR3 bases: TGTGCCAGCAGTTCAGGGCCCTCCCCCTTCTATAATTCACCCCTCCACTTT.